One sample yielded the 30 T cell receptor beta chains listed below, sequenced in a study of CD8+ T cells in alopecia areata. Extracted from the samples, RNA was reverse transcribed into cDNA to serve as the sequencing template. Produced via immunoSEQ multiplex PCR; TCRdb's table is partial and in-frame only. Of 130,000 to 150,000 clones in the sample, around four fifths were seen once. Treatment of the sample: oral pan-JAK inhibitor, 5-10 mg twice daily. Sample: CD8+ T cells sorted from blood, taken at week 4, from a patient treated with tofacitinib. The source is a human donor with alopecia areata.

The chain couples TRBV20-1 to TRBJ1-2; D is unresolved. This CDR3 region has 10 residues. Trimming took 2 bases from V and 8 from J, leaving 6 bases between them. Germline loops: CDR1 DFQATT, CDR2 SNEGSKA (reference sequence). The chain's CDR3 is CSARNGGYTF. CDR3 in DNA: TGCAGTGCTAGAAATGGCGGCTACACCTTC.

V and J are TRBV29-1 and TRBJ2-1; 7 bases match TRBD2. The CDR3 totals 12 residues. V dropped 5 bases and J dropped 9; count of bases not matched to a gene: 7. Germline-derived CDR1 and CDR2 are SQVTM and ANQGSEA. In DNA form, the CDR3 reads TGCAGCGTTCATTTCGGGGGGAGTGAGCAGTTCTTC. It specifies CSVHFGGSEQFF.

The chain employs TRBV5-1 and TRBJ2-4; no clear D gene. This CDR3 has 16 residues. Deletions cut 2 bases from V and 0 bases from J, with 12 bases between. CDR1 and CDR2 from the germline V gene are SGHRS and YFSETQ. The CDR3 DNA reads as TGCGCCAGCAGCTTTCCCGGGCATGGAGCCAAAAACATTCAGTACTTC. This translates into CASSFPGHGAKNIQYF.

This chain joins TRBV2 and TRBJ2-5, with D hard to call. Trimming pared 4 bases from V and 2 bases from J, leaving 11 bases between. CDR3 length equals 14 residues. CDR1 is SNHLY and CDR2 is FYNNEI in the germline V gene. CDR3: CASSVGRPQETQYF. The CDR3 DNA is TGTGCCAGCAGTGTAGGCAGGCCACAAGAGACCCAGTACTTC.

DNA of the CDR3: TGTGCCAGCAGTTGGGAGACTGCGGTACGGGAGCAGTTCTTC. Protein: CASSWETAVREQFF. This sequence joins TRBV27 and TRBJ2-1, with D possibly matching TRBD2 (5 bases). Germline assignment: CDR1 MNHEY and CDR2 SMNVEV (reference sequence). Between the trimmed V and J ends, which lost 4 bases and 10 bases, there was a span of 17 bases. The CDR3 consists of 14 residues.

V usage is TRBV6-5 and J usage is TRBJ2-7, with D perhaps given as TRBD1 or TRBD2 (5 bases each). The germline V and J ends were trimmed by 2 bases and 6 bases, with 14 bases remaining between them. Germline CDR1 reads MNHEY; CDR2 reads SVGAGI. The CDR3 has 14 amino acids. CDR3 in DNA: TGTGCCAGCAGTTACCGGCAGGGAGTTCGCGAGCAGTACTTC. The encoded protein is CASSYRQGVREQYF.

The chain combines TRBV4-3 with TRBJ2-7, with a possible D match to TRBD2 (6 bases). This CDR3 has 17 amino acids. V lost 0 bases and J lost 1, with 16 bases in between. Germline V CDR1 and CDR2: LGHNA, YSLEER. The CDR3 reads CASSQDLGGRESYEQYF. The CDR3 nucleotides read TGCGCCAGCAGCCAAGATCTAGGAGGGAGAGAATCCTACGAGCAGTACTTC.

V and J are TRBV5-1 and TRBJ2-4; 9 nucleotides agree with TRBD1. The CDR3 is 23 amino acids. Germline CDR1 is SGHRS and CDR2 is YFSETQ. V gave up 4 bases and J gave up 0 bases; unmatched junction bases: 26. The CDR3 sequence is CASSPALRDRVEPFGRAKNIQYF. For the CDR3, the DNA is TGCGCCAGCAGCCCAGCTCTCCGGGACAGGGTAGAGCCCTTTGGGCGAGCCAAAAACATTCAGTACTTC. Filled out from reference TRBV5-1 and TRBJ2-4, the complete variable domain reads KAGVTQTPRYLIKTRGQQVTLSCSPISGHRSVSWYQQTPGQGLQFLFEYFSETQRNKGNFPGRFSGRQFSNSRSEMNVSTLELGDSALYLCASSPALRDRVEPFGRAKNIQYFGAGTRLSVL.

V usage is TRBV27 and J usage is TRBJ2-1, with D hard to call. Germline CDR1 reads MNHEY; CDR2 reads SMNVEV (reference sequence). V was shortened by 5 bases and J by 0 bases, with 8 bases between the two germline ends. The CDR3 is made up of 14 amino acids. The CDR3 sequence: CASSPQGSYNEQFF. The CDR3 DNA follows: TGTGCCAGCAGTCCCCAAGGCTCCTACAATGAGCAGTTCTTC.

J is TRBJ2-7 and V is TRBV5-6; D might be TRBD2 (5 bases). Deletions cut 4 bases from V and 1 base from J, with 12 bases between. This CDR3 comprises 14 residues. Germline V lookup: CDR1 SGHDT, CDR2 YYEEEE. As DNA, the CDR3 is TGTGCCAGCAGCCCGGGATGGGGATCCTACGAGCAGTACTTC. It encodes CASSPGWGSYEQYF.

The rearrangement links TRBV15 to TRBJ1-5; tentatively, D is TRBD1 (5 bases). There are 14 residues in the CDR3. V lost 5 bases and J 2 bases, leaving 10 bases between the germline ends. CDR1 and CDR2 (germline): LNHNV, YYDKDF (reference sequence). The CDR3 spells CATSGGFGNQPQHF. The CDR3 DNA is TGTGCCACCAGCGGGGGGTTTGGCAATCAGCCCCAGCATTTT.

The chain couples TRBV6-1 to TRBJ1-1; D uncertain. Germline V gives CDR1 MNHNS, CDR2 SASEGT. V dropped 4 bases and J dropped 8 bases, with 8 bases sitting between them. This CDR3 region has 11 residues. This CDR3 is CASSVTPEAFF. The CDR3 DNA is TGTGCCAGCAGTGTGACGCCGGAAGCTTTCTTT.

This clone was observed once. V usage is TRBV30 and J usage is TRBJ2-5; D perhaps matches TRBD2 (5 bases). The CDR3 extends over 15 amino acids. From germline, CDR1 is GTSNPN and CDR2 SVGIG (reference sequence). Trimming shortened V by 0 bases and J by 2 bases, and 13 bases separated the two germline ends. In DNA, the CDR3 is TGTGCCTGGAGTGTACACGAGGGCGTTCAAGAGACCCAGTACTTC. Protein sequence: CAWSVHEGVQETQYF.

This clone has only one observation. The chain's CDR3 is CASSLMGAAETQYF. As DNA, the CDR3 is TGTGCCAGCAGCTTGATGGGGGCGGCGGAGACCCAGTACTTC. V and J are TRBV5-6 and TRBJ2-5; D possibly corresponds to TRBD1 (6 bases). This CDR3 is 14 amino acids long. Germline-derived CDR1 and CDR2 are SGHDT and YYEEEE. Trimming removed 1 base at V and 5 bases at J, with 12 bases between.

The rearrangement joins TRBV19 to TRBJ2-7, with TRBD1 matching 8 bases. The V gene's germline CDR1 is LNHDA and CDR2 SQIVND (reference sequence). J lost 7 bases, V lost 5 bases, and 10 bases had no gene match. CDR3 length equals 14 residues. CDR3 in DNA: TGTGCCAGTAGTGGGGACAGGACAGATGGGGAGCAGTACTTC. Translated: CASSGDRTDGEQYF. Complete variable domain (other parts from reference TRBV19 and TRBJ2-7): DGGITQSPKYLFRKEGQNVTLSCEQNLNHDAMYWYRQDPGQGLRLIYYSQIVNDFQKGDIAEGYSVSREKKESFPLTVTSAQKNPTAFYLCASSGDRTDGEQYFGPGTRLTVT.

V gene TRBV30 combines with J gene TRBJ1-1; possibly TRBD1 for D (5 bases). This CDR3 contains 14 residues. The V gene lost 4 bases and the J gene lost 1 base, with 13 bases spanning the gap. The germline V gene has CDR1 GTSNPN and CDR2 SVGIG (reference sequence). CDR3 DNA: TGTGCCTGGAATTGGAGGGGCTGGAACACTGAAGCTTTCTTT. Its protein is CAWNWRGWNTEAFF.

The chain links TRBV7-2 to TRBJ2-2; no reliable D call. With 2 bases removed from V and 7 bases from J, the gap between germline ends came to 5 bases. The CDR3 extends over 12 amino acids. Germline CDR1 and CDR2: SGHTA and FQGNSA. For the CDR3, the DNA is TGTGCCAGCAGCTTATCCGGCGGGGAGCTGTTTTTT. Translating gives CASSLSGGELFF.

Comment on this clone: The sample has other DNA sequences that encode this CDR3 too. The chain employs TRBV5-6 and TRBJ2-7; tentatively, D is TRBD1 or TRBD2 (5 bases each). The CDR3 sequence is 14 residues long. The germline V gene encodes CDR1 SGHDT and CDR2 YYEEEE. The germline V and J ends were trimmed by 0 bases and 4 bases, with 11 bases remaining between them. This chain's CDR3 is CASSLAGSPYEQYF. The DNA for the CDR3 is TGTGCCAGCAGCTTGGCAGGGAGTCCGTACGAGCAGTACTTC.

The rearrangement links TRBV27 to TRBJ2-7, with 9 bases matching TRBD1. V lost 4 bases to trimming and J lost 4 bases; unmatched junction nucleotides: 11. There are 16 residues in the CDR3. The germline CDR1 and CDR2 sequences are MNHEY and SMNVEV (reference sequence). The CDR3, as DNA: TGTGCCAGCAGTTCCCAGTACAGGGGGCCCCTTTACGAGCAGTACTTC. Its translation: CASSSQYRGPLYEQYF.

This clone was seen once. The rearrangement joins TRBV4-1 to TRBJ2-2; possible D gene TRBD1, 5 bases. This CDR3 comprises 14 residues. Germline assignment: CDR1 MGHRA and CDR2 YSYEKL. V lost 4 bases and J 6 bases, leaving 12 bases between the germline ends. CDR3 loop: CASSLLQVPGELFF. CDR3 in DNA: TGCGCCAGCAGCCTGCTACAGGTTCCCGGGGAGCTGTTTTTT.

The gene calls are TRBV6-5 and TRBJ1-1; TRBD1 is a possible D gene (5 bases). Germline V CDR1 and CDR2: MNHEY, SVGAGI. Trimming pared 4 bases from V and 7 bases from J, leaving 7 bases between. The CDR3 consists of 11 residues. The CDR3 spells CASSSGGEAFF. The DNA for the CDR3 is TGTGCCAGCAGTTCGGGGGGTGAAGCTTTCTTT.

The chain recombines TRBV19 with TRBJ2-1; 9 bases agree with TRBD1. The V and J ends lost 5 bases and 3 bases, in that order; junction bases with no gene match: 8. Germline V CDR1 and CDR2: LNHDA, SQIVND (reference sequence). CDR3 length: 16 residues. CDR3 sequence reads: CASSGSMDRGYNEQFF. The CDR3 DNA reads as TGTGCCAGTAGTGGGTCCATGGACAGGGGCTACAATGAGCAGTTCTTC.

V gene TRBV27 combines with J gene TRBJ2-4, with 7 bases lining up with TRBD1. The CDR3 extends over 12 amino acids. CDR1 and CDR2 from the germline V gene are MNHEY and SMNVEV (reference sequence). After removal of 4 bases from V and 8 bases from J, the junction contained 2 bases not matched to a gene. The CDR3 DNA reads TGTGCCAGCAGTTCCACAGGGGACATTCAGTACTTC. Residues: CASSSTGDIQYF.

The V call is TRBV5-4, the J call TRBJ2-7; 7 positions agree with TRBD1. Trimming took 3 bases from V and 0 from J; bases not matched to a gene: 6. This CDR3 region has 15 residues. The germline V gene has CDR1 SGHNT and CDR2 YYREEE (reference sequence). CDR3 nucleotides: TGTGCCAGCAGCTCAGGGACAGTGAGCTCCTACGAGCAGTACTTC. Its protein is CASSSGTVSSYEQYF.

J is TRBJ2-7 and V is TRBV29-1, with D tentatively TRBD1 (6 bases). CDR1 is SQVTM, CDR2 ANQGSEA, per germline. This CDR3 spans 13 amino acids. The germline V and J ends were trimmed by 2 bases and 5 bases, with 13 bases remaining between them. Here the CDR3 reads CSVENTWDNEQYF. In DNA form, the CDR3 reads TGCAGCGTTGAAAACACCTGGGACAACGAGCAGTACTTC.

V is TRBV4-2 and J is TRBJ2-7; D unresolved. V was pared by 3 bases and J by 3 bases, with 15 bases between. The CDR3 contains 15 residues. CDR1 is LGHNA, CDR2 YNFKEQ, per germline. This CDR3 reads CASSHTPGTGYEQYF. CDR3 coding DNA: TGTGCCAGCAGCCACACTCCAGGAACCGGCTACGAGCAGTACTTC.

This chain joins TRBV6-5 and TRBJ2-7, with TRBD2 as a possible D gene (6 bases). The germline gives CDR1 MNHEY, CDR2 SVGAGI. V dropped 0 bases and J dropped 3 bases, with 12 bases sitting between them. The CDR3 covers 15 residues. The chain's CDR3 is CASSYSGGGYYEQYF. The DNA for the CDR3 is TGTGCCAGCAGTTACTCCGGTGGAGGGTACTACGAGCAGTACTTC.

This clone turned up a few times. The V and J genes are TRBV6-5 and TRBJ2-7, with TRBD1 matching 10 bases. V dropped 11 bases and J dropped 7; count of bases not matched to a gene: 5. The CDR3 extends over 11 amino acids. Germline loops: CDR1 MNHEY, CDR2 SVGAGI. CDR3 sequence: CALGTGEEQYF. The CDR3 nucleotides read TGTGCCCTCGGGACAGGGGAGGAGCAGTACTTC.

This chain joins TRBV19 and TRBJ2-7, with D possibly being TRBD1 or TRBD2 (7 bases each). The DNA end lines up better with TRBJ2-1; the J call may be wrong. The germline V gene has CDR1 LNHDA and CDR2 SQIVND (reference sequence). The CDR3 has 14 residues. CDR3 DNA sequence: TGTGCCAGTTCCGCAGGGGGGGATTACAATGAGCAGTTCTTC. Encoded protein: CASSAGGDYNEQFF.

V gene TRBV4-1 combines with J gene TRBJ2-1; 15 bases are a match to TRBD2. Germline V gene lookup returns CDR1 MGHRA and CDR2 YSYEKL. With V trimmed by 0 bases and J by 5 bases, 2 bases remained unmatched. The CDR3 spans 17 residues. CDR3 in amino acids: CASSQERTSGGDNEQFF. The CDR3 coding sequence is TGCGCCAGCAGCCAAGAGAGGACTAGCGGGGGGGACAATGAGCAGTTCTTC.